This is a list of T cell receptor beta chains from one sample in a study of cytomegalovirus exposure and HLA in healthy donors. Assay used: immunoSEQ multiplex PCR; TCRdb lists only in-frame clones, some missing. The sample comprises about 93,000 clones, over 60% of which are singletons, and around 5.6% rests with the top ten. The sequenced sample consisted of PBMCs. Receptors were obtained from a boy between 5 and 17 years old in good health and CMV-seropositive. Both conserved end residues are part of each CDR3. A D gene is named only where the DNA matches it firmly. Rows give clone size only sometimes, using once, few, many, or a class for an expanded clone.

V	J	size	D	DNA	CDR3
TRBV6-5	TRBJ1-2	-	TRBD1	TGTGCCAGGGCAGGGGGCAAAGATGGCTACACCTTT	CARAGGKDGYTF
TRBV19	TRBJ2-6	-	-	TGTGCCAGTAGTATCAGTGGCTCTGGGGCCAACGTCCTGACTTTC	CASSISGSGANVLTF
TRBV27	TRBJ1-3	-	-	TGTGCCAGCAGTTTATATCCTGGCAACACCATATATTTT	CASSLYPGNTIYF
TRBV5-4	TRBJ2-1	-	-	TGTGCCAGCAGCTTGGGTGGGGGGGCTTACAATGAGCAGTTCTTC	CASSLGGGAYNEQFF
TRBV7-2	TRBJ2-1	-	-	TGTGCCAGCACCTCCGGGGACAAGCGCAATGAGCAGTTCTTC	CASTSGDKRNEQFF
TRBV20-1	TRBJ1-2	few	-	TGCAGTGCTAGAACTCTGAGCGGCTACACCTTC	CSARTLSGYTF
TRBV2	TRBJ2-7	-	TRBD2	TGTGCCAGCAGTGACAGGGGACTAGTGGGATCCCCCTACGAGCAGTACTTC	CASSDRGLVGSPYEQYF
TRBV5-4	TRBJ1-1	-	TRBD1	TGTGCCAGCAGCCTACAGGGGGCGAGGAACACTGAAGCTTTCTTT	CASSLQGARNTEAFF
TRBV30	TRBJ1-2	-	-	TGTGCCTGGAGTGTACTTGGGGGCGAGGATGGCTACACCTTC	CAWSVLGGEDGYTF
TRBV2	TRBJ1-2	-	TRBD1	TGTGCCAGCAGAGGGGACAGGGGGTTTGGCTACACCTTC	CASRGDRGFGYTF
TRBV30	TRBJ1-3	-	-	TGTGCCTGGGAGTTAGGGGGACCTCCGGGATCTGGAAACACCATATATTTT	CAWELGGPPGSGNTIYF
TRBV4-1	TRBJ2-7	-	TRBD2	TGCGCCAGCAGCCAATATAGCGGGGGAATGGGCGAGCAGTACTTC	CASSQYSGGMGEQYF
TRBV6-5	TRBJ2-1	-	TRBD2	TGTGCCAGCAGTTTCTACGGAGCGGGAGCTTTTGATGAGCAGTTCTTC	CASSFYGAGAFDEQFF
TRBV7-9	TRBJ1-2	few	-	TGTGCCAGCAGCTTGAGGGCAGCTAACTATGGCTACACCTTC	CASSLRAANYGYTF
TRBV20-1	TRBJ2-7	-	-	TGCTCCACCGATCAAGCGAGGGAGCAGTACTTC	CSTDQAREQYF
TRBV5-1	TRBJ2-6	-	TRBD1	TGCGCCAGCAGCTCCTATCCCGGGACAGGTGGCTTTCCTGGGGCCAACGTCCTGACTTTC	CASSSYPGTGGFPGANVLTF